Here is one T cell receptor beta chain with its context. As yet, its antigen is unknown. The record originates from a study of shared clonotypes between healthy human individuals. Study-level findings and limits: It was only blood that was sampled, and tissue repertoires likely differ. Generation probabilities were higher for clonotypes shared across all four sorted-subset donors than for unshared ones.

Looked up from germline, CDR1 is LNHDA and CDR2 is SQIVND (reference sequence). This CDR3 region has 17 residues. Deletions cut 5 bases from V and 2 bases from J, with 21 bases between. A CD45RA+ naive subset and a CD45RA-negative memory subset were split from CD4+ cells. The assay was immunoSEQ multiplex PCR, and TCRdb's table has in-frame clones only and misses some. The data contain approximately 1.5 million clones, 98% of them seen just once; the ten biggest clones take up about 0.45%. The rearrangement uses TRBV19 and TRBJ1-2; a possible D gene is TRBD1 (5 bases). Sequenced material: naive CD4+ T cells sorted from blood. The subset is: CD45RA+ positively selected. The receptor comes from a man aged 30 to 45 in good health. The CDR3 bases are TGTGCCAGTAGTGCCTACATGGCGGGGGAGTCGAACTATGGCTACACCTTC. This codes for CASSAYMAGESNYGYTF.